A selection of T cell receptor beta chains follows, all from one sample in a study of Ad26.COV2.S vaccination and SARS-CoV-2 variants. The repertoire was sequenced with immunoSEQ multiplex PCR; TCRdb's copy has only in-frame clones and lacks some. The data show fewer than 800,000 clones, about 89% seen once. Material: peripheral blood, obtained in a trial of Ad26.COV2.S vaccine versus placebo. The source of these receptors is a person aged 18 to 65 who received the Ad26.COV2.S COVID-19 vaccine or a placebo. Both conserved end residues are part of each CDR3. Each record gives: CDR3 DNA, CDR3 protein, CDR3 length, D gene, V gene, clone size, J gene. The D gene is left open where the match is weak. Rows give clone size only sometimes, using once, few, many, or a class for an expanded clone.

TGTGCCAGCAGCCAAGGCGGCTATGGCTACACCTTC CASSQGGYGYTF 12 - TRBV3-1/TRBV3-2 - TRBJ1-2
TGTGCCAGCAGTCTTGGAGGACAGCATGGCTACACCTTC CASSLGGQHGYTF 13 - TRBV3-1/TRBV3-2 - TRBJ1-2
TGCACCAGCAGCCAAGTTGGGACTCTAGTTTACCAGGATACGCAGTATTTT CTSSQVGTLVYQDTQYF 17 - TRBV1 - TRBJ2-3
TGTGCCAGCAGCTCCGTCGACGGTGTCCAGCATTTT CASSSVDGVQHF 12 - TRBV7-9 - TRBJ1-5
TGTGCCAGCAGCCGGGACATCCCGGGAATTAACACCGGGGAGCTGTTTTTT CASSRDIPGINTGELFF 17 - TRBV3-1/TRBV3-2 - TRBJ2-2
TGTGCCAGCTCACCACCCAGCGGGTTTTTGTCCTACGAGCAGTACTTC CASSPPSGFLSYEQYF 16 - TRBV18 - TRBJ2-7
TGTGCCAGTAGTTACCGGGACATTCAGCCCCAGCATTTT CASSYRDIQPQHF 13 - TRBV19 - TRBJ1-5
TGTGCCAGCAGTTACGGACAGGGGGCCTTGAACACTGAAGCTTTCTTT CASSYGQGALNTEAFF 16 TRBD1 TRBV6-7 - TRBJ1-1
TGTGCCAGCAGCTTAGCGGTCCCCTACGAGCAGTACTTC CASSLAVPYEQYF 13 - TRBV7-2 - TRBJ2-7
TGTGCCAGCAGTCCAAGACAGGGGGCTGGGAATCAGCCCCAGCATTTT CASSPRQGAGNQPQHF 16 TRBD1 TRBV27 - TRBJ1-5
TGTGCCAGCAAAAGGTCGGGCTTAGAAGGCTACACCTTC CASKRSGLEGYTF 13 - TRBV6-5 - TRBJ1-2
TGTGCCAGCAGTCTTCAACTCGGGGGGGCTGAAGCTTTCTTT CASSLQLGGAEAFF 14 - TRBV6-6 - TRBJ1-1
TGTGCCAGCAGTGAAAGCGGACAGGTGAACACTGAAGCTTTCTTT CASSESGQVNTEAFF 15 TRBD1 TRBV2 - TRBJ1-1
TGTGCCAGCAGCTTACCGGAGATCCAGGAGCAGTACTTC CASSLPEIQEQYF 13 - TRBV7-2 once TRBJ2-7
TGTGCCAGCAGTTCCGGACAGGGCGAGCAGTACTTC CASSSGQGEQYF 12 TRBD1 TRBV7-6 - TRBJ2-7
TGCGCCAGCAGCTTCTCGACTAGCGGGAGAGGGTACGAGCAGTACTTC CASSFSTSGRGYEQYF 16 TRBD2 TRBV5-1 - TRBJ2-7
TGTGCCAGCTCACCCCCGGGACAGGGGCTCAAAAACATTCAGTACTTC CASSPPGQGLKNIQYF 16 TRBD1 TRBV18 - TRBJ2-4
TGTGCCAGTAGAACAAAAACAGGGAGGGATCAGCCCCAGCATTTT CASRTKTGRDQPQHF 15 - TRBV19 - TRBJ1-5
TGTGCCAGCAGTACCGGACAGGGGGCAGATACGCAGTATTTT CASSTGQGADTQYF 14 TRBD1 TRBV6-4 - TRBJ2-3
TGTGCCAGCAGTCTTAGGCGGGATAATTCACCCCTCCACTTT CASSLRRDNSPLHF 14 - TRBV9 - TRBJ1-6
TGCGCCAGCAGCCAGGGCGACAGGGACACTGAAGCTTTCTTT CASSQGDRDTEAFF 14 TRBD1 TRBV4-1 - TRBJ1-1
TGCGCCAGCAGCTTGGACAGGGAGGGCATTCAGTACTTC CASSLDREGIQYF 13 - TRBV5-1 - TRBJ2-4
TGTGCCAGCAGTAGGGGGAGGGCCATGAATGAGCAGTTCTTC CASSRGRAMNEQFF 14 - TRBV6-5 - TRBJ2-1
TGTGCCAGTAGTATCGACAGGGGAGAGCAGTTCTTC CASSIDRGEQFF 12 TRBD1 TRBV19 - TRBJ2-1
TGTGCCATATTACAGGGAGGGGGCGAGCAGTACTTC CAILQGGGEQYF 12 - TRBV6-5 - TRBJ2-7
TGCGCCAGCAGCTTCCTAGGCGAGGGCGGAGAGACCCAGTACTTC CASSFLGEGGETQYF 15 - TRBV5-1 - TRBJ2-5
TGTGCCAGCAGCCCCCGAAGGGGCGAACTTATTGGAAAACTGTTTTTT CASSPRRGELIGKLFF 16 - TRBV6-2/TRBV6-3 - TRBJ1-4
TGTGCCAGCAGTCTAACAATGGGCACTGAAGCTTTCTTT CASSLTMGTEAFF 13 - TRBV6-2/TRBV6-3 few TRBJ1-1
TGTGCCAGCAGTTACTCAGGGGCTAATTCACCCCTCCACTTT CASSYSGANSPLHF 14 - TRBV6-5 - TRBJ1-6
TGTGCCAGCAGCTTAGGCAGGGTAGTAGTCTACAATGAGCAGTTCTTC CASSLGRVVVYNEQFF 16 - TRBV13 - TRBJ2-1
TGTGCCAGCAGTGAAAACAGCGGGAGGGCCGGGGAGACCCAGTACTTC CASSENSGRAGETQYF 16 TRBD2 TRBV2 - TRBJ2-5
TGTGCCAGCAGCCTACGACCCATCCAAGAGACCCAGTACTTC CASSLRPIQETQYF 14 - TRBV11-2 - TRBJ2-5
TGTGCCAGTAGGACACAGGGGGCATCTGAGGGCTACACCTTC CASRTQGASEGYTF 14 TRBD1 TRBV19 - TRBJ1-2